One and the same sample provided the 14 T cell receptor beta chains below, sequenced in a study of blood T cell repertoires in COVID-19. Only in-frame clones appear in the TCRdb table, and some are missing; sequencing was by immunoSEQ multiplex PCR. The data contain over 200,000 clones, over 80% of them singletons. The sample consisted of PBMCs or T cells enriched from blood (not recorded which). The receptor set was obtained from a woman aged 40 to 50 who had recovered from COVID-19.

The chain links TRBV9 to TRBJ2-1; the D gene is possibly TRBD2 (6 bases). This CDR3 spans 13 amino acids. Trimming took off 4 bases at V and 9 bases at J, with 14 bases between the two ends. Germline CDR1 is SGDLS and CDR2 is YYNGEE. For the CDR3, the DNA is TGTGCCAGCAGCACCCAATGGGGAGGTGAGCAGTTCTTC. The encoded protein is CASSTQWGGEQFF.

CDR3 in amino acids: CASSQDIGGSPLHF. The CDR3 bases are TGCGCCAGCAGCCAAGACATAGGCGGTTCACCCCTCCACTTT. The rearrangement uses TRBV4-1 and TRBJ1-6; D unresolved. Germline loops: CDR1 MGHRA, CDR2 YSYEKL. The V end lost 0 bases, the J end lost 9 bases, and 9 bases lay between the germline ends. The length of the CDR3 is 14 residues.

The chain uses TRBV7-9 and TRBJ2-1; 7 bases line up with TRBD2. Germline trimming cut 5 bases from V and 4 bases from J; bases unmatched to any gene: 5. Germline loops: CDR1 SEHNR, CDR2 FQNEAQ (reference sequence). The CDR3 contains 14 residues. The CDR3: CASSGRAGYNEQFF. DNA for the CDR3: TGTGCCAGCAGCGGGAGGGCCGGGTACAATGAGCAGTTCTTC.

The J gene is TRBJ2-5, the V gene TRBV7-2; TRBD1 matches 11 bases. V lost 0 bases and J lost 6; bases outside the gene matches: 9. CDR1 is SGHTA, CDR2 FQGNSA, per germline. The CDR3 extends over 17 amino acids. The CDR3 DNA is TGTGCCAGCAGCTTAGCAGGAGCCGGGACAGGGGGGCAGACCCAGTACTTC. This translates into CASSLAGAGTGGQTQYF.

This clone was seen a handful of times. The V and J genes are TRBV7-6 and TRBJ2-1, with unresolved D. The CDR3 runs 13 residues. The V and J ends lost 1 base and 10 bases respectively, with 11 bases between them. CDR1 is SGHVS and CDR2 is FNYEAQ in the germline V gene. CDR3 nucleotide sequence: TGTGCCAGCAGCTTAGGACAAACTGGGGAGCAGTTCTTC. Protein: CASSLGQTGEQFF.

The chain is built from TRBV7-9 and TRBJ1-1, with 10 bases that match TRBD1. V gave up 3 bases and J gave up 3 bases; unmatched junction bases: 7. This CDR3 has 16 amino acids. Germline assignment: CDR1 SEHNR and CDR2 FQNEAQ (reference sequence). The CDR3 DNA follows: TGTGCCAGCAGCTTGGCCCCGGGACAGGGGTACACTGAAGCTTTCTTT. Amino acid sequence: CASSLAPGQGYTEAFF.

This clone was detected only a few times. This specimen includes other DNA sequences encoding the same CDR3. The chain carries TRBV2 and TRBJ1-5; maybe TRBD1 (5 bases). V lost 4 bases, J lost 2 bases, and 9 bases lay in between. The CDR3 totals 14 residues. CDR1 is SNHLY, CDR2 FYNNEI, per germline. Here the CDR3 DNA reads TGTGCCAGCAGTGGCACGGGGGGCAATCAGCCCCAGCATTTT. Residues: CASSGTGGNQPQHF.

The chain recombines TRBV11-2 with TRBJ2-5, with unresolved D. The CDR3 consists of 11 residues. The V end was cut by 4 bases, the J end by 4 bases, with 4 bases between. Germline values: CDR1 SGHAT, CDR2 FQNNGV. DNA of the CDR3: TGTGCCAGCAGCTCAGGAGAGACCCAGTACTTC. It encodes CASSSGETQYF. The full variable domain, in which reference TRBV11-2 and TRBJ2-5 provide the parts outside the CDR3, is EAGVAQSPRYKIIEKRQSVAFWCNPISGHATLYWYQQILGQGPKLLIQFQNNGVVDDSQLPKDRFSAERLKGVDSTLKIQPAKLEDSAVYLCASSSGETQYFGPGTRLLVL.

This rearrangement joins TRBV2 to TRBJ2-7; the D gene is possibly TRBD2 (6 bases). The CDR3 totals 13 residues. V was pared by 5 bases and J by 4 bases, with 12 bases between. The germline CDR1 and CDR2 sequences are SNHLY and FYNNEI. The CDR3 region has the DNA TGTGCCAGCAGTTACCGACTAGTATACGAGCAGTACGTC. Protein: CASSYRLVYEQYV.

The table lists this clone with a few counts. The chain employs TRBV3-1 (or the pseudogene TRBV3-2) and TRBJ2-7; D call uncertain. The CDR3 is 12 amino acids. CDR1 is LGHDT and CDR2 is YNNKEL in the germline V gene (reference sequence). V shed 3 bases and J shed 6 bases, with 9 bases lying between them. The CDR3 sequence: CASSHSLSEQYF. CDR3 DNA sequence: TGTGCCAGCAGCCATAGTTTATCCGAGCAGTACTTC.

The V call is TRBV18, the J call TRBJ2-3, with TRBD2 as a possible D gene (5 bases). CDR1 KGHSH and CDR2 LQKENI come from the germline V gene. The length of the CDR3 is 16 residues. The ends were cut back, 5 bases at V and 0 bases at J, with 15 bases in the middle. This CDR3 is CASSSVRAASTDTQYF. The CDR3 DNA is TGTGCCAGCTCATCTGTGAGGGCGGCTAGCACAGATACGCAGTATTTT.

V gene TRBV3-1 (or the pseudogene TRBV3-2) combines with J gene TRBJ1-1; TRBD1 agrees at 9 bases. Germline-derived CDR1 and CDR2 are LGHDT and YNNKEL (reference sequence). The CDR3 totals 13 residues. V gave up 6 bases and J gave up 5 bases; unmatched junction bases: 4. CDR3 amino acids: CASSPGTGTEAFF. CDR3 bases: TGTGCCAGCAGTCCCGGGACAGGGACTGAAGCTTTCTTT.

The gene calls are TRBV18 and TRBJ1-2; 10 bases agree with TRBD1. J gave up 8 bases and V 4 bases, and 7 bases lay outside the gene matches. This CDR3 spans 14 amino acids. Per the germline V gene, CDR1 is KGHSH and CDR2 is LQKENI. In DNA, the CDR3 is TGTGCCAGCTCACAAAGGGACAGGGGAGGAGGCTACACCTTC. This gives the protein CASSQRDRGGGYTF.

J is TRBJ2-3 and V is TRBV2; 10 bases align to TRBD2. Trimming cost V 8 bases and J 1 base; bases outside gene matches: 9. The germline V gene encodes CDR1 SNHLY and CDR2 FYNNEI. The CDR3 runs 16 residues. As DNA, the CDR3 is TGTGCCAGCCTGCGGACTAGCGGATTGGGCACAGATACGCAGTATTTT. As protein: CASLRTSGLGTDTQYF.